The 19 T cell receptor beta chains presented below share a single source sample, sequenced in a study of blood T cell repertoires in COVID-19. Assay used: immunoSEQ multiplex PCR; TCRdb lists only in-frame clones, some missing. The table has about 190,000 clones, 70% to 85% seen once; the top ten hold under 15%. The sequenced material came from peripheral blood. The source is a woman in her fifties or sixties with acute or convalescent COVID-19.

This sequence joins TRBV30 and TRBJ2-5, with a tentative D call TRBD2 (6 bases). The CDR3 is made up of 13 amino acids. V lost 1 base and J 4 bases, leaving 10 bases between the germline ends. Germline V gene data show CDR1 as GTSNPN and CDR2 as SVGIG (reference sequence). DNA of the CDR3: TGTGCCTGGAGTGGTGGGACTCGAGAGACCCAGTACTTC. Protein product: CAWSGGTRETQYF. Based on the CDR3 plus reference TRBV30 and TRBJ2-5, the full variable domain is SQTIHQWPATLVQPVGSPLSLECTVEGTSNPNLYWYRQAAGRGLQLLFYSVGIGQISSEVPQNLSASRPQDRQFILSSKKLLLSDSGFYLCAWSGGTRETQYFGPGTRLLVL.

The V call is TRBV7-2, the J call TRBJ1-5, with TRBD1 matching over 7 bases. CDR1 and CDR2 (germline): SGHTA, FQGNSA. CDR3 size: 14 residues. V was pared by 3 bases and J by 4 bases, with 3 bases of the junction left unmatched. CDR3 bases: TGTGCCAGCAGCTTGACAGGGCTAAATCAGCCCCAGCATTTT. It codes for CASSLTGLNQPQHF.

V gene TRBV4-3 combines with J gene TRBJ1-1, with D hard to call. CDR1 LGHNA and CDR2 YSLEER come from the germline V gene. The CDR3 runs to 14 residues. The V and J ends lost 0 bases and 4 bases respectively, with 9 bases between them. The CDR3 region is CASSQDLVGTEAFF. The CDR3 region has the DNA TGCGCCAGCAGCCAAGATTTAGTCGGCACTGAAGCTTTCTTT.

The rearrangement links TRBV6-5 to TRBJ1-5, with TRBD1 matching 9 bases. Germline loops: CDR1 MNHEY, CDR2 SVGAGI. The CDR3 extends over 12 amino acids. The J segment lost 9 bases and the V segment lost 4 bases, leaving 1 base of the junction unmatched. CDR3: CASSSDRGPQHF. The CDR3 nucleotides read TGTGCCAGCAGTTCGGACAGGGGGCCCCAGCATTTT.

V is TRBV30 and J is TRBJ2-3; D is possibly TRBD2 (5 bases). V was cut by 3 bases and J by 1 base, with 20 bases left in between. The germline V gene encodes CDR1 GTSNPN and CDR2 SVGIG (reference sequence). The CDR3 has 17 residues. CDR3 nucleotides: TGTGCCTGGAGCCCCGGGTTCAGCGACTACGGCACAGATACGCAGTATTTT. Its protein is CAWSPGFSDYGTDTQYF.

V and J are TRBV12-3 or TRBV12-4 and TRBJ1-2; D might be TRBD1 (5 bases). The CDR3 is 13 residues long. With 2 bases removed from V and 8 bases from J, the gap between germline ends came to 12 bases. CDR3 nucleotide sequence: TGTGCCAGCAGTTTAATCCCAGGGATCGGCTACACCTTC. It yields the protein CASSLIPGIGYTF.

A word on this clone: The CDR3 carries no conserved terminal phenylalanine or tryptophan, so it likely arises from a read error. The DNA is omitted, as the CDR3 cannot be located on it reliably, and the CDR3 follows TCRdb's listing. This CDR3 reads CATSREWGLAVLS. The chain uses TRBV15 and TRBJ2-3; TRBD2, as called in the table, went unchecked against the DNA. The length of the CDR3 is 13 amino acids, counting both ends. CDR1 and CDR2 (germline): LNHNV, YYDKDF (reference sequence).

This chain connects TRBV4-3 to TRBJ2-7; 7 bases are a match to TRBD2. V trimming: 0 bases; J trimming: 2 bases; junction bases outside the gene matches: 4. The CDR3 consists of 15 residues. Looked up from germline, CDR1 is LGHNA and CDR2 is YSLEER. The CDR3 DNA sequence: TGCGCCAGCAGCCAAGATCATGGGGGGGCCTACGAGCAGTACTTC. It specifies CASSQDHGGAYEQYF.

This clone was observed a few times. In DNA form, the CDR3 reads TGTGCCAGTGGGACACCGAGCAGCAATCAGCCCCAGCATTTT. This gives the protein CASGTPSSNQPQHF. The chain carries TRBV19 and TRBJ1-5; D is possibly TRBD1 (6 bases). CDR3 size: 14 residues. Trimming stripped 8 bases from V and 1 base from J, with 12 bases between. Germline V gives CDR1 LNHDA, CDR2 SQIVND (reference sequence).

V usage is TRBV30 and J usage is TRBJ2-5, with TRBD2 identical over 7 bases. V was pared by 0 bases and J by 10 bases, with 8 bases of the junction left unmatched. The CDR3 is 13 residues long. CDR1 and CDR2 (germline): GTSNPN, SVGIG (reference sequence). CDR3 coding DNA: TGTGCCTGGAGTGTCATGAGGCGGGAGCGCCAGTACTTC. Encoded protein: CAWSVMRRERQYF. Full variable domain (remainder filled in from reference TRBV30 and TRBJ2-5): SQTIHQWPATLVQPVGSPLSLECTVEGTSNPNLYWYRQAAGRGLQLLFYSVGIGQISSEVPQNLSASRPQDRQFILSSKKLLLSDSGFYLCAWSVMRRERQYFGPGTRLLVL.

This clone was detected many times. The chain joins TRBV19 to TRBJ1-5, with D unclear. Deletions cut 4 bases from V and 2 bases from J, with 9 bases between. Per the germline V gene, CDR1 is LNHDA and CDR2 is SQIVND (reference sequence). CDR3 length: 14 amino acids. The DNA for the CDR3 is TGTGCCAGTAGTAAGGAGAGGGGCAATCAGCCCCAGCATTTT. Amino acids: CASSKERGNQPQHF.

This clone was detected only a few times. This chain uses TRBV5-1 with TRBJ2-5; D is unclear. This CDR3 contains 12 residues. Per the germline V gene, CDR1 is SGHRS and CDR2 is YFSETQ. The V end was cut by 3 bases, the J end by 5 bases, with 8 bases between. This CDR3 is CASSWVGETQYF. The CDR3, as DNA: TGCGCCAGCAGCTGGGTCGGGGAGACCCAGTACTTC.

The genes are TRBV4-3 and TRBJ2-2; TRBD2 agrees at 7 bases. J gave up 7 bases and V 0 bases, and 5 bases lay outside the gene matches. CDR1 LGHNA and CDR2 YSLEER come from the germline V gene. The length of the CDR3 is 15 residues. CDR3 coding DNA: TGCGCCAGCAGCCAAGATCCTCGGGGGGACGGGGAGCTGTTTTTT. It encodes CASSQDPRGDGELFF.

V usage is TRBV7-8 and J usage is TRBJ2-7, with unresolved D. This CDR3 has 12 residues. Trimming cost V 5 bases and J 4 bases, with 9 bases left between them. Germline-derived CDR1 and CDR2 are SGHVS and FQNEAQ. The CDR3, as DNA: TGTGCCAGCAGCCCCCACTTGTACGAGCAGTACTTC. Translating gives CASSPHLYEQYF.

CDR3 sequence (DNA): TGTGCCAGCAGCTTGGGGGGACGAGGGGCAGGGAGATCCTACGAGCAGTACTTC. It yields the protein CASSLGGRGAGRSYEQYF. The rearrangement uses TRBV7-2 and TRBJ2-7, with D possibly matching TRBD2 (6 bases). The germline V gene has CDR1 SGHTA and CDR2 FQGNSA. V shed 3 bases and J shed 1 base, with 22 bases lying between them. The CDR3 loop spans 18 amino acids.

This chain uses TRBV20-1 with TRBJ2-1, with D hard to call. Per the germline V gene, CDR1 is DFQATT and CDR2 is SNEGSKA (reference sequence). V was cut by 8 bases and J by 9 bases, with 11 bases left in between. The CDR3 loop spans 10 amino acids. CDR3 residues: CSPWSSEQFF. The CDR3 nucleotides are TGCAGTCCCTGGTCCAGTGAGCAGTTCTTC.

This CDR3 reads CASSLIGGYGYTF. As DNA, the CDR3 is TGTGCCAGCAGTTTAATAGGGGGCTATGGCTACACCTTC. This chain uses TRBV27 with TRBJ1-2, with D possibly being TRBD1 (6 bases). This CDR3 contains 13 residues. V lost 2 bases and J 4 bases, leaving 8 bases between the germline ends. Germline CDR1 is MNHEY and CDR2 is SMNVEV (reference sequence).

The genes are TRBV5-4 and TRBJ1-4; TRBD1 matches at 7 bases. V shed 2 bases, J shed 1 base, and the junction held 2 bases outside the gene matches. Per germline, CDR1 SGHNT and CDR2 YYREEE (reference sequence). The CDR3 sequence is 15 residues long. The CDR3 loop is CASSLQGKTNEKLFF. CDR3 in DNA: TGTGCCAGCAGCTTACAGGGGAAAACTAATGAAAAACTGTTTTTT.

The V call is TRBV29-1, the J call TRBJ2-5; TRBD2 is a possible D gene (6 bases). V was pared by 6 bases and J by 5 bases, with 13 bases between. The CDR3 loop spans 12 amino acids. CDR1 is SQVTM, CDR2 ANQGSEA, per germline. The DNA of the CDR3 is TGCAGCGTCCATCGGGGGTCGGAGACCCAGTACTTC. Amino acids: CSVHRGSETQYF.